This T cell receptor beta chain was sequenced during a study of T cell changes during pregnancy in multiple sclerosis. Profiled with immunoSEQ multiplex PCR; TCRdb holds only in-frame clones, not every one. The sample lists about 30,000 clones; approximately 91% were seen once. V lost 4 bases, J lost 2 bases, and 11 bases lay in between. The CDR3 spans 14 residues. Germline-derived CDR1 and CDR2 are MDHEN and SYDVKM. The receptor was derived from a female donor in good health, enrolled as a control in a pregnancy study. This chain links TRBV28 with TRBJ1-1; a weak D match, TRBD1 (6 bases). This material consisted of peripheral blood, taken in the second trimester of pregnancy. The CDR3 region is CASSSPRGNTEAFF. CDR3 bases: TGTGCCAGCAGTTCCCCCAGGGGTAACACTGAAGCTTTCTTT.